The rows below give T cell receptor beta chains drawn from one sample of a study of OX40 agonist ivuxolimab in advanced cancers. Clones were sequenced by immunoSEQ multiplex PCR, and TCRdb holds only the in-frame ones, with some missing. This repertoire shows about 61,000 clones, roughly 90% found once; its top ten account for roughly 25%. This specimen was CD4+ or CD8+ T cells sorted from blood, taken in a trial of the OX40 agonist ivuxolimab. All receptors derive from an adult with an advanced solid tumor such as melanoma, head and neck, liver or kidney cancer. Both conserved end residues are part of each CDR3. The D gene is left open where the match is weak. Clone size is given for some rows only: seen once, a few or many times, or a class if the clone is expanded.

CDR3aa: CASREPYSNQPQHF
CDR3nt: TGTGCCAGCAGGGAACCTTATAGCAATCAGCCCCAGCATTTT
d_gene: -
j_gene: TRBJ1-5
v_gene: TRBV2
len: 14
abundance: hyperexpanded

CDR3aa: CASSQEGRGGNQPQHF
CDR3nt: TGCGCCAGCAGCCAAGAGGGCAGGGGAGGCAATCAGCCCCAGCATTTT
d_gene: -
j_gene: TRBJ1-5
v_gene: TRBV4-1
len: 16
abundance: -

CDR3aa: CASSHHRGSNQPQHF
CDR3nt: TGTGCCAGCAGTCATCACAGGGGGAGCAATCAGCCCCAGCATTTT
d_gene: TRBD1
j_gene: TRBJ1-5
v_gene: TRBV6-6
len: 15
abundance: few

CDR3aa: CASSPRPPSGLFF
CDR3nt: TGTGCCAGCAGCCCCCGCCCCCCTAGTGGTCTGTTCTTC
d_gene: -
j_gene: TRBJ2-1
v_gene: TRBV7-3
len: 13
abundance: -

CDR3aa: CASSQDPRVVDMETQYF
CDR3nt: TGCGCCAGCAGCCAAGATCCGCGTGTAGTCGATATGGAGACCCAGTACTTC
d_gene: -
j_gene: TRBJ2-5
v_gene: TRBV4-1
len: 17
abundance: -

CDR3aa: CASSSLPSGYTF
CDR3nt: TGTGCCAGCAGCTCCCTACCCTCTGGCTACACCTTC
d_gene: -
j_gene: TRBJ1-2
v_gene: TRBV7-9
len: 12
abundance: -

CDR3aa: CASSLITGPAGYTF
CDR3nt: TGTGCCAGCAGCTTGATCACGGGTCCTGCTGGCTACACCTTC
d_gene: -
j_gene: TRBJ1-2
v_gene: TRBV5-4
len: 14
abundance: -

CDR3aa: CASSPEEGSNQPQHF
CDR3nt: TGCGCCAGCAGCCCCGAGGAAGGCAGCAATCAGCCCCAGCATTTT
d_gene: -
j_gene: TRBJ1-5
v_gene: TRBV4-3
len: 15
abundance: many

CDR3aa: CASSVALGIWGYTF
CDR3nt: TGTGCCAGCAGCGTAGCTTTGGGGATTTGGGGCTACACCTTC
d_gene: -
j_gene: TRBJ1-2
v_gene: TRBV9
len: 14
abundance: -

CDR3aa: CASSYGGHTYEQYF
CDR3nt: TGTGCCAGCAGTTACGGGGGACACACCTACGAGCAGTACTTC
d_gene: -
j_gene: TRBJ2-7
v_gene: TRBV6-5
len: 14
abundance: once

CDR3aa: CASSRQGSPQPQHF
CDR3nt: TGTGCCAGCAGTCGACAGGGATCCCCTCAGCCCCAGCATTTT
d_gene: TRBD1
j_gene: TRBJ1-5
v_gene: TRBV28
len: 14
abundance: once

CDR3aa: CATIYSGSNQPQHF
CDR3nt: TGTGCCACCATCTATAGCGGGAGCAATCAGCCCCAGCATTTT
d_gene: -
j_gene: TRBJ1-5
v_gene: TRBV6-6
len: 14
abundance: -

CDR3aa: CASGVRQGIGNTIYF
CDR3nt: TGTGCTAGTGGGGTCCGACAGGGAATCGGAAACACCATATATTTT
d_gene: TRBD1
j_gene: TRBJ1-3
v_gene: TRBV12-5
len: 15
abundance: -

CDR3aa: CASITGTSIYEQYF
CDR3nt: TGTGCCAGCATTACCGGGACTAGCATCTACGAGCAGTACTTC
d_gene: TRBD2
j_gene: TRBJ2-7
v_gene: TRBV6-5
len: 14
abundance: -

CDR3aa: CASSGGTTNEKLFF
CDR3nt: TGTGCCAGCAGCGGCGGGACAACTAATGAAAAACTGTTTTTT
d_gene: -
j_gene: TRBJ1-4
v_gene: TRBV9
len: 14
abundance: -

CDR3aa: CASSPWTRKDTQYF
CDR3nt: TGTGCCAGCAGCCCGTGGACTAGGAAAGATACGCAGTATTTT
d_gene: TRBD2
j_gene: TRBJ2-3
v_gene: TRBV14
len: 14
abundance: few

CDR3aa: CASSRLFFGGSEQFF
CDR3nt: TGCGCCAGCAGCCGATTATTTTTCGGAGGAAGTGAGCAGTTCTTC
d_gene: -
j_gene: TRBJ2-1
v_gene: TRBV4-3
len: 15
abundance: once

CDR3aa: CASSLVLDRGLNTIYF
CDR3nt: TGTGCCAGCAGTTTGGTATTGGACAGGGGGTTAAACACCATATATTTT
d_gene: TRBD1
j_gene: TRBJ1-3
v_gene: TRBV28
len: 16
abundance: -

CDR3aa: CASSTPDGQETQYF
CDR3nt: TGTGCCAGCAGTACCCCGGACGGGCAAGAGACCCAGTACTTC
d_gene: -
j_gene: TRBJ2-5
v_gene: TRBV6-6
len: 14
abundance: -

CDR3aa: CASSLGRTRQETQYF
CDR3nt: TGTGCCAGCAGCTTAGGTCGAACAAGACAAGAGACCCAGTACTTC
d_gene: -
j_gene: TRBJ2-5
v_gene: TRBV7-9
len: 15
abundance: -

CDR3aa: CASGPTHLDTQYF
CDR3nt: TGTGCTAGTGGTCCCACCCACTTAGATACGCAGTATTTT
d_gene: -
j_gene: TRBJ2-3
v_gene: TRBV12-5
len: 13
abundance: -

CDR3aa: CAWSPGAEAFF
CDR3nt: TGTGCCTGGAGCCCGGGGGCTGAAGCTTTCTTT
d_gene: -
j_gene: TRBJ1-1
v_gene: TRBV30
len: 11
abundance: -

CDR3aa: CASSAPSQGRGETQYF
CDR3nt: TGTGCCAGCAGCGCCCCAAGTCAGGGTCGCGGAGAGACCCAGTACTTC
d_gene: -
j_gene: TRBJ2-5
v_gene: TRBV7-9
len: 16
abundance: -

CDR3aa: CASSFRLRETQYF
CDR3nt: TGTGCCAGCAGTTTCAGGCTTCGGGAGACCCAGTACTTC
d_gene: -
j_gene: TRBJ2-5
v_gene: TRBV27
len: 13
abundance: -

CDR3aa: CASSRAYGSTDTQYF
CDR3nt: TGTGCCAGCAGCCGAGCCTACGGTAGCACAGATACGCAGTATTTT
d_gene: -
j_gene: TRBJ2-3
v_gene: TRBV14
len: 15
abundance: once

CDR3aa: CASSYSLSAYEQYF
CDR3nt: TGTGCCAGCAGTTACTCGCTGTCGGCCTACGAGCAGTACTTC
d_gene: -
j_gene: TRBJ2-7
v_gene: TRBV6-5
len: 14
abundance: -

CDR3aa: CASSISGSGYNEQFF
CDR3nt: TGTGCCAGTAGTATTAGCGGGAGTGGGTACAATGAGCAGTTCTTC
d_gene: TRBD2
j_gene: TRBJ2-1
v_gene: TRBV19
len: 15
abundance: -

CDR3aa: CASSELAGGYNEQFF
CDR3nt: TGTGCCAGCAGTGAACTAGCGGGAGGGTACAATGAGCAGTTCTTC
d_gene: TRBD2
j_gene: TRBJ2-1
v_gene: TRBV6-1
len: 15
abundance: -

CDR3aa: CASSAGVGKAEYF
CDR3nt: TGTGCCAGCAGCGCAGGCGTGGGGAAGGCCGAATACTTC
d_gene: -
j_gene: TRBJ2-5
v_gene: TRBV9
len: 13
abundance: -

CDR3aa: CASSPSAPRNTEAFF
CDR3nt: TGCGCCAGCAGCCCCTCGGCCCCAAGGAACACTGAAGCTTTCTTT
d_gene: -
j_gene: TRBJ1-1
v_gene: TRBV5-1
len: 15
abundance: -

CDR3aa: CASSYSYEQYF
CDR3nt: TGTGCCAGCAGTTATTCCTACGAGCAGTACTTC
d_gene: -
j_gene: TRBJ2-7
v_gene: TRBV5-6
len: 11
abundance: -

CDR3aa: CASSESSGRVKGHNEQFF
CDR3nt: TGTGCCAGCAGCGAATCTAGCGGGAGGGTTAAGGGGCACAATGAGCAGTTCTTC
d_gene: TRBD2
j_gene: TRBJ2-1
v_gene: TRBV9
len: 18
abundance: -

CDR3aa: CASSEGDAGGQPQHF
CDR3nt: TGTGCCAGCAGTGAAGGGGACGCAGGTGGTCAGCCCCAGCATTTT
d_gene: -
j_gene: TRBJ1-5
v_gene: TRBV6-1
len: 15
abundance: -

CDR3aa: CASTPGRSSGNTIYF
CDR3nt: TGTGCCAGCACCCCGGGCCGTAGCTCTGGAAACACCATATATTTT
d_gene: -
j_gene: TRBJ1-3
v_gene: TRBV9
len: 15
abundance: -

CDR3aa: CASSPTQGVAYGYTF
CDR3nt: TGTGCCAGCAGTCCTACACAGGGTGTCGCCTATGGCTACACCTTC
d_gene: -
j_gene: TRBJ1-2
v_gene: TRBV2
len: 15
abundance: -

CDR3aa: CASSKEGNKVAGNTIYF
CDR3nt: TGTGCCAGCAGCAAAGAAGGTAACAAGGTCGCTGGAAACACCATATATTTT
d_gene: -
j_gene: TRBJ1-3
v_gene: TRBV21-1
len: 17
abundance: -

CDR3aa: CASSQDRWGNEQFF
CDR3nt: TGCGCCAGCAGCCAAGATAGGTGGGGCAATGAGCAGTTCTTC
d_gene: -
j_gene: TRBJ2-1
v_gene: TRBV4-3
len: 14
abundance: -

CDR3aa: CAWSKGLGAFF
CDR3nt: TGTGCCTGGAGTAAGGGTCTAGGAGCTTTCTTT
d_gene: -
j_gene: TRBJ1-1
v_gene: TRBV30
len: 11
abundance: -

CDR3aa: CASSDSSSSYNEQFF
CDR3nt: TGTGCCAGCAGTGATAGTTCGAGCTCCTACAATGAGCAGTTCTTC
d_gene: -
j_gene: TRBJ2-1
v_gene: TRBV6-4
len: 15
abundance: -

CDR3aa: CASSFLNTIYF
CDR3nt: TGTGCCAGCAGTTTCCTCAACACCATATATTTT
d_gene: -
j_gene: TRBJ1-3
v_gene: TRBV28
len: 11
abundance: -

CDR3aa: CASSSSLAGNQPQHF
CDR3nt: TGTGCCAGCAGTTCATCTCTAGCGGGCAATCAGCCCCAGCATTTT
d_gene: -
j_gene: TRBJ1-5
v_gene: TRBV28
len: 15
abundance: -